The text below deals with one TCR beta chain. The sample originates from a study of blood T cell repertoires in COVID-19. In the study overall: Acute and convalescent COVID-19 specimens originated in the United States, Italy and Spain.

Methods used by the authors: Amplification of reference gene primers was used by the study to estimate nucleated cell counts. The data were produced by immunoSEQ multiplex PCR, yet TCRdb's version contains in-frame clones alone and is incomplete. That table supplies the V and J calls and clone size; D and trimming were determined from the DNA. Here the sample spans about 130,000 clones, around 79% being singletons. Germline V lookup: CDR1 LNHDA, CDR2 SQIVND (reference sequence). The CDR3 spans 16 residues. V was clipped by 2 bases and J by 7 bases, with 18 bases between them. The sample comprised peripheral blood. This chain links TRBV19 with TRBJ1-5, with a weak D call TRBD1 (5 bases). This TCR was sampled from an elderly man with acute or convalescent COVID-19. The CDR3 DNA follows: TGTGCCAGTAGTATACAGGGACGGGGAGGAGGACAGCCCCAGCATTTT. Translating it yields CASSIQGRGGGQPQHF. The variable domain in full, completed from reference TRBV19 and TRBJ1-5, reads DGGITQSPKYLFRKEGQNVTLSCEQNLNHDAMYWYRQDPGQGLRLIYYSQIVNDFQKGDIAEGYSVSREKKESFPLTVTSAQKNPTAFYLCASSIQGRGGGQPQHFGDGTRLSIL.